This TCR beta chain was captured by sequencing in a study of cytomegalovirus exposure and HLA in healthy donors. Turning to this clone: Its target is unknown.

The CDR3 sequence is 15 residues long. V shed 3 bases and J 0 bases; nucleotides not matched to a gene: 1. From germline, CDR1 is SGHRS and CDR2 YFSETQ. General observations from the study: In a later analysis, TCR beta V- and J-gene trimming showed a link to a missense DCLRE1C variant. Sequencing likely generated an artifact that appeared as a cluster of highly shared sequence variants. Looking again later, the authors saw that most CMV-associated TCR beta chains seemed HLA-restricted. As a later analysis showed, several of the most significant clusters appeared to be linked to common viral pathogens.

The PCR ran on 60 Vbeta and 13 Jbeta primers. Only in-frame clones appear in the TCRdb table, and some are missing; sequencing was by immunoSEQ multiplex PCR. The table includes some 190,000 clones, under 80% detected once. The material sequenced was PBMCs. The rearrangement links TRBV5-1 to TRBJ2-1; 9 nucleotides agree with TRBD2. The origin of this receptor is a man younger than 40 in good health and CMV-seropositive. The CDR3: CASSSREGSYNEQFF. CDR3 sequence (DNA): TGCGCCAGCAGCTCGCGGGAGGGCTCCTACAATGAGCAGTTCTTC.